This is a list of T cell receptor beta chains from one sample in a study of shared clonotypes between healthy human individuals. Libraries were prepared by immunoSEQ multiplex PCR; TCRdb keeps only in-frame clonotypes and omits some of them. The sample holds some 1,900,000 clones; approximately 95% are singletons and the top ten take 0.9% to 1.5%. Specimen: naive CD8+ T cells sorted from blood. Receptors originate from a man younger than 35 in good health. CDR3s include the opening cysteine and the closing phenylalanine or tryptophan. The order of the fields is J gene, clone size, D gene, V gene, CDR3 DNA, CDR3 protein. D genes are given only for firm matches. Only part of the rows carry a size: once, few, many, or a class if the clone is expanded.

TRBJ1-5,NA,TRBD1,TRBV4-1,TGCGCCAGCAGTCTACTCCAGGGGGCAGATCAGCCCCAGCATTTT,CASSLLQGADQPQHF
TRBJ1-1,NA,TRBD1,TRBV14,TGTGCCAGCAGCCTCCTTGACAGGGTTGAAGCTTTCTTT,CASSLLDRVEAFF
TRBJ1-1,once,NA,TRBV28,TGTGCCAGCAGTTTCAAAACTGAAGCTTTCTTT,CASSFKTEAFF
TRBJ2-5,NA,NA,TRBV9,TGTGCCAGCAGCGTAGGGGGCAGGGCGGTTCAAGAGACCCAGTACTTC,CASSVGGRAVQETQYF
TRBJ2-7,once,NA,TRBV6-6,TGTGCCAGCAACACGGGGACCTACTACGAGCAGTACTTC,CASNTGTYYEQYF
TRBJ2-7,once,NA,TRBV5-1,TGCGCCAGCAGCTTGGGTCCGGGTTACGAGCAGTACTTC,CASSLGPGYEQYF
TRBJ1-1,once,TRBD1,TRBV4-1,TGCGCCAGCAGCTTCCGGGACAGGGGATCTGAAGCTTTCTTT,CASSFRDRGSEAFF
TRBJ2-7,NA,NA,TRBV27,TGTGCCAGCAGTTTAAGATCGGGTCAGAACGAGCAGTACTTC,CASSLRSGQNEQYF
TRBJ2-3,NA,TRBD2,TRBV27,TGTGCCAGCAGTTTCCTCGTACTAGCGGGGGGCACAGATACGCAGTATTTT,CASSFLVLAGGTDTQYF
TRBJ1-2,NA,NA,TRBV5-5,TGTGCCAGCAGCTTGGAAAGGGGTCAAAGCTTCTATGGCTACACCTTC,CASSLERGQSFYGYTF
TRBJ2-7,NA,TRBD2,TRBV27,TGTGCCAGTAGCCCTAGCGGGAGGGGGTCCTACGAGCAGTACTTC,CASSPSGRGSYEQYF